This T cell receptor (beta chain) was found in a study of control samples from healthy donors and cancer patients. The protocol was immunoSEQ multiplex PCR, while the TCRdb copy is restricted to in-frame clones and leaves out a portion. The sample records some 130,000 clones, 80% to 95% being singletons. The junction had 4 bases not matched to a gene; V was cut back by 4 bases and J by 3 bases. The CDR3 has 15 residues. The germline CDR1 and CDR2 sequences are SGHNT and YENEEA. Sequencing was performed on blood. The chain links TRBV11-3 to TRBJ2-3; 10 bases map to TRBD1. The sequence was obtained from a man between 18 and 35 years old in good health. The CDR3 spells CASSSGQGLTDTQYF. CDR3 DNA: TGTGCCAGCAGCTCGGGACAGGGGTTAACAGATACGCAGTATTTT.